This TCR beta chain was profiled in a study of T cell repertoires in aging, cancer and after chemotherapy. In the study overall: Repeat sampling of healthy donors over several months to years showed clear clonal overlap. General study results and limits: In cancer patients, declining TCR diversity with age involved lost richness and lost evenness. Age-matched healthy donors had significantly more diverse, less clonal blood TCR repertoires than untreated cancer patients. In each cancer cohort, median generation probability increased across chemotherapy, suggesting thymic output rebounded.

This CDR3 is built from 15 residues. With 8 bases clipped from V and 0 bases from J, the junction kept 6 bases outside the gene matches. Germline CDR1 reads LGHNA; CDR2 reads YNFKEQ. Comments on this clonotype: What it binds is unknown.

Amplification of TCR beta used genomic DNA extracted from peripheral blood. TRB rearrangements spanning V, D and J were amplified using mixed TRB-A/B primers. TCRdb re-derived calls from the multiplex PCR reads in MiXCR, one entry per CDR3 protein. Found here are approximately 5,800 distinct CDR3 sequences, less than 50% of them singletons; the top ten hold roughly 48%. The J gene is TRBJ1-2, the V gene TRBV4-2; 10 bases are shared with TRBD1. Material: blood. The source of this sequence is a human donor in good health. The CDR3 DNA reads TGTGCCAGCTCGGGACAGGGGCAAGCTAACTATGGCTACACCTTC. Its translation is CASSGQGQANYGYTF.